Listed here are 30 T cell receptor beta chains from one sample, sequenced in a study of shared clonotypes between healthy human individuals. Method: immunoSEQ multiplex PCR; TCRdb's copy keeps in-frame clones and lacks some. The repertoire has more than 2 million clones, 95% of them found once; the top ten carry approximately 0.13%. The material sequenced was naive CD4+ T cells sorted from blood. Subset denoted: CD45RA+ positively selected. The source of these receptors is a man aged 18 to 30 in good health.

The J gene is TRBJ1-4, the V gene TRBV15; perhaps TRBD1 as D (5 bases). V lost 0 bases and J lost 14, with 10 bases in between. Germline V CDR1 and CDR2: LNHNV, YYDKDF (reference sequence). The CDR3 length is 12 residues. The CDR3 sequence: CATSRDTWGLFF. In nucleotides, the CDR3 is TGTGCCACCAGCAGAGATACGTGGGGGCTGTTTTTT.

The chain carries TRBV5-1 and TRBJ1-1; TRBD1 aligns across 7 bases. The CDR3 has 14 residues. V shed 4 bases, J shed 8 bases, and the junction held 11 bases outside the gene matches. Germline lookup yields CDR1 SGHRS and CDR2 YFSETQ. The CDR3 region is CASSTAPGQMEAFF. For the CDR3, the DNA is TGCGCCAGCAGCACAGCCCCGGGACAGATGGAAGCTTTCTTT.

This clone was counted a single time. V gene TRBV28 combines with J gene TRBJ2-2; no clear D gene. Germline loops: CDR1 MDHEN, CDR2 SYDVKM. Trimming pared 3 bases from V and 0 bases from J, leaving 11 bases between. The CDR3 has 16 amino acids. The CDR3 region is CASSLAAATNTGELFF. DNA of the CDR3: TGTGCCAGCAGTTTGGCTGCAGCAACGAACACCGGGGAGCTGTTTTTT.

The chain joins TRBV5-1 to TRBJ2-5, with D tentatively TRBD2 (7 bases). Trimming took off 6 bases at V and 5 bases at J, with 17 bases between the two ends. Germline V CDR1 and CDR2: SGHRS, YFSETQ. The CDR3 has 14 residues. CDR3 DNA: TGCGCCAGCAAAGGGGGAGGGCCTCAGGAGACCCAGTACTTC. Its protein is CASKGGGPQETQYF.

The V gene is TRBV5-6, the J gene TRBJ2-5; 9 bases align to TRBD2. After removal of 0 bases from V and 2 bases from J, the junction contained 2 bases not matched to a gene. The length of the CDR3 is 15 residues. Germline CDR1 and CDR2: SGHDT and YYEEEE. CDR3 sequence (DNA): TGTGCCAGCAGCTTGGTAGCGGGGGCTCAAGAGACCCAGTACTTC. Translated, it gives CASSLVAGAQETQYF.

The rearrangement uses TRBV28 and TRBJ1-5; TRBD1 is a possible D gene (6 bases). The length of the CDR3 is 13 residues. V shed 8 bases and J shed 7 bases, with 15 bases lying between them. Germline CDR1 and CDR2: MDHEN and SYDVKM. The CDR3 coding sequence is TGTGCCAGCGGTCGGGACATGGGACAGCCCCAGCATTTT. Translating gives CASGRDMGQPQHF.

The V gene is TRBV5-8, the J gene TRBJ1-5; possible D gene TRBD1, 5 bases. Trimming pared 7 bases from V and 2 bases from J, leaving 16 bases between. From germline, CDR1 is SGHTS and CDR2 YDEGEE. CDR3 size: 15 residues. The CDR3 sequence is CASVSPGGGNQPQHF. The CDR3 DNA sequence: TGTGCCAGCGTATCCCCGGGGGGAGGCAATCAGCCCCAGCATTTT.

The DNA of the CDR3 is TGTGCCAGCAGTTTAATGGGACAGGGAAATGTCCCACCCCTCCACTTT. The encoded protein is CASSLMGQGNVPPLHF. J is TRBJ1-6 and V is TRBV28, with 9 bases matching TRBD1. The CDR3 runs 16 residues. Germline lookup yields CDR1 MDHEN and CDR2 SYDVKM. Trimming removed 2 bases from V and 11 bases from J; junction bases left unmatched: 10. The full variable domain, rest sourced from reference TRBV28 and TRBJ1-6, is DVKVTQSSRYLVKRTGEKVFLECVQDMDHENMFWYRQDPGLGLRLIYFSYDVKMKEKGDIPEGYSVSREKKERFSLILESASTNQTSMYLCASSLMGQGNVPPLHFGNGTRLTVT.

This chain connects TRBV5-6 to TRBJ2-1; D call uncertain. The CDR3 totals 11 residues. The ends were cut back, 9 bases at V and 6 bases at J, with 10 bases in the middle. Germline V gene data show CDR1 as SGHDT and CDR2 as YYEEEE. CDR3 DNA sequence: TGTGCCACCTCTAGAGCCAATGAGCAGTTCTTC. It specifies CATSRANEQFF. Variable domain in full (rest from reference TRBV5-6 and TRBJ2-1): DAGVTQSPTHLIKTRGQQVTLRCSPKSGHDTVSWYQQALGQGPQFIFQYYEEEERQRGNFPDRFSGHQFPNYSSELNVNALLLGDSALYLCATSRANEQFFGPGTRLTVL.

Details on this clone: Other DNA sequences in the same sample also yield this CDR3. This chain connects TRBV7-9 to TRBJ1-6; D gene unclear. Germline assignment: CDR1 SEHNR and CDR2 FQNEAQ (reference sequence). With 5 bases removed from V and 5 bases from J, the gap between germline ends came to 4 bases. The CDR3 has 12 amino acids. As DNA, the CDR3 is TGTGCCAGCAGCCCGAATAATTCACCCCTCCACTTT. This sequence encodes CASSPNNSPLHF.

This sequence joins TRBV6-6 and TRBJ1-1; 7 bases are a match to TRBD1. V trimming: 7 bases; J trimming: 1 base; junction bases outside the gene matches: 9. The CDR3 has 15 residues. Germline V gene sequence: CDR1 MNHNY, CDR2 SVGAGI (reference sequence). The CDR3 reads CASNIVGTANTEAFF. As DNA, the CDR3 is TGTGCCAGCAATATCGTAGGGACAGCGAACACTGAAGCTTTCTTT.

V and J are TRBV5-4 and TRBJ2-5; a weak D match, TRBD2 (6 bases). From germline, CDR1 is SGHNT and CDR2 YYREEE (reference sequence). This CDR3 spans 16 amino acids. Trimming took off 1 base at V and 4 bases at J, with 17 bases between the two ends. The CDR3 loop reads CASSLNGGQGRETQYF. The CDR3 nucleotides read TGTGCCAGCAGCTTGAACGGGGGTCAGGGACGAGAGACCCAGTACTTC.

The chain combines TRBV6-4 with TRBJ1-6; D gene unclear. The germline V gene encodes CDR1 MRHNA and CDR2 SNTAGT. Trimming pared 6 bases from V and 7 bases from J, leaving 13 bases between. The CDR3 contains 14 residues. The DNA for the CDR3 is TGTGCCAGCAGCAAGACCGAATCGAATTCACCCCTCCACTTT. Translation: CASSKTESNSPLHF.

The chain uses TRBV9 and TRBJ2-1, with 11 bases fitting TRBD2. From germline, CDR1 is SGDLS and CDR2 YYNGEE. With 1 base clipped from V and 5 bases from J, the junction kept 8 bases outside the gene matches. The CDR3 length is 17 residues. The CDR3 region has the DNA TGTGCCAGCAGCGTAACGCTAGCGGGAGGACCAAACAATGAGCAGTTCTTC. Protein: CASSVTLAGGPNNEQFF.

The genes are TRBV19 and TRBJ1-6, with a possible D match to TRBD1 (6 bases). This CDR3 has 15 residues. Germline lookup yields CDR1 LNHDA and CDR2 SQIVND (reference sequence). V lost 6 bases and J 6 bases, leaving 15 bases between the germline ends. This CDR3 reads CASSVRGQSNSPLHF. CDR3 nucleotide sequence: TGTGCCAGTAGCGTCCGCGGACAGTCTAATTCACCCCTCCACTTT.

The V and J genes are TRBV7-3 and TRBJ1-2, with 7 positions matching TRBD1. Looked up from germline, CDR1 is SGHTA and CDR2 is FQGTGA. The junction had 12 bases not matched to a gene; V was cut back by 1 base and J by 4 bases. The CDR3 is made up of 17 amino acids. As DNA, the CDR3 is TGTGCCAGCAGCTTAAATCCATCGACAGGGAGGATCTATGGCTACACCTTC. The encoded protein is CASSLNPSTGRIYGYTF.

The chain carries TRBV5-5 and TRBJ1-2, with D unclear. The V gene lost 3 bases and the J gene lost 7 bases, with 16 bases spanning the gap. The CDR3 covers 14 residues. Per germline, CDR1 SGHKS and CDR2 YYEKEE (reference sequence). The CDR3 reads CASSSQSHAAGYTF. For the CDR3, the DNA is TGTGCCAGCAGCTCTCAATCACACGCAGCTGGCTACACCTTC.

The chain carries TRBV6-1 and TRBJ1-6, with D unclear. Trimming removed 1 base from V and 4 bases from J, with 11 bases in between. Germline values: CDR1 MNHNS, CDR2 SASEGT. The CDR3 runs to 16 residues. The CDR3 here is CASSEGIRQYNSPLHF. In nucleotides, the CDR3 is TGTGCCAGCAGTGAAGGAATCAGGCAGTATAATTCACCCCTCCACTTT.

This clone was seen only once. The chain is built from TRBV11-2 and TRBJ2-1; 9 bases fit TRBD2. After removal of 3 bases from V and 3 bases from J, the junction contained 0 bases not matched to a gene. The germline V gene has CDR1 SGHAT and CDR2 FQNNGV. The CDR3 contains 14 residues. CDR3 loop: CASSFSGSYNEQFF. The CDR3 coding sequence is TGTGCCAGCAGCTTTAGCGGGAGCTACAATGAGCAGTTCTTC.

In DNA form, the CDR3 reads TGTGCCAGCAGTTTGGGGACAGCCTGGGGTAGCGGCTACACCTTC. This gives the protein CASSLGTAWGSGYTF. V and J are TRBV28 and TRBJ1-2, with 7 bases that match TRBD1. Germline V gives CDR1 MDHEN, CDR2 SYDVKM. The length of the CDR3 is 15 residues. The V and J ends lost 3 bases and 8 bases, in that order; junction bases with no gene match: 12.

The genes are TRBV9 and TRBJ1-1; no reliable D call. The CDR3 consists of 18 residues. Germline V CDR1 and CDR2: SGDLS, YYNGEE. V lost 1 base and J 0 bases, leaving 19 bases between the germline ends. Here the CDR3 reads CASSVSSGSLSLNTEAFF. For the CDR3, the DNA is TGTGCCAGCAGCGTATCGAGCGGAAGCCTAAGCTTGAACACTGAAGCTTTCTTT.

V usage is TRBV28 and J usage is TRBJ2-5; perhaps TRBD1 as D (5 bases). The ends were cut back, 3 bases at V and 6 bases at J, with 17 bases in the middle. The CDR3 loop spans 15 amino acids. Germline V gene lookup returns CDR1 MDHEN and CDR2 SYDVKM. CDR3 coding DNA: TGTGCCAGCAGTTTTAAGGCCAGGGCCGTAAAGACCCAGTACTTC. Translation gives CASSFKARAVKTQYF.

V is TRBV28 and J is TRBJ2-1, with D unresolved. The V end lost 3 bases, the J end lost 0 bases, and 9 bases lay between the germline ends. Germline values: CDR1 MDHEN, CDR2 SYDVKM. This CDR3 contains 15 residues. As DNA, the CDR3 is TGTGCCAGCAGTTTTTTAGGAAGCTCCTACAATGAGCAGTTCTTC. Protein: CASSFLGSSYNEQFF. The full variable domain, its missing parts supplied by reference TRBV28 and TRBJ2-1, is DVKVTQSSRYLVKRTGEKVFLECVQDMDHENMFWYRQDPGLGLRLIYFSYDVKMKEKGDIPEGYSVSREKKERFSLILESASTNQTSMYLCASSFLGSSYNEQFFGPGTRLTVL.

In regard to this clone: This same CDR3 is encoded by further DNA sequences in the sample. V is TRBV18 and J is TRBJ1-5; D ambiguous. The V end was cut by 3 bases, the J end by 1 base, with 4 bases between. This CDR3 is 13 amino acids long. The germline gives CDR1 KGHSH, CDR2 LQKENI. Here the CDR3 reads CASSPQSNQPQHF. As DNA, the CDR3 is TGTGCCAGCTCACCTCAGAGCAATCAGCCCCAGCATTTT.

This sequence joins TRBV7-9 and TRBJ1-2; D may be TRBD1 (5 bases). In germline, CDR1 is SEHNR, CDR2 FQNEAQ (reference sequence). There are 14 residues in the CDR3. The V gene lost 5 bases and the J gene lost 3 bases, with 13 bases spanning the gap. CDR3 sequence reads: CASSPGGPDYGYTF. DNA for the CDR3: TGTGCCAGCAGCCCTGGGGGACCCGACTATGGCTACACCTTC.

V is TRBV18 and J is TRBJ1-6, with TRBD1 as a possible D gene (6 bases). V was shortened by 3 bases and J by 5 bases, with 14 bases between the two germline ends. This CDR3 comprises 16 residues. Per germline, CDR1 KGHSH and CDR2 LQKENI. The CDR3 region is CASSPQKTGNNSPLHF. The CDR3 DNA is TGTGCCAGCTCACCGCAAAAGACAGGAAATAATTCACCCCTCCACTTT.

The chain is built from TRBV30 and TRBJ2-1; D gene ambiguous. V lost 3 bases to trimming and J lost 3 bases, with 9 bases between them. Germline-derived CDR1 and CDR2 are GTSNPN and SVGIG (reference sequence). The CDR3 contains 13 residues. The CDR3 loop is CAWSSSLYNEQFF. The CDR3 region has the DNA TGTGCCTGGAGCAGTTCCCTCTACAATGAGCAGTTCTTC.

The count of this clone is one. The V call is TRBV6-5, the J call TRBJ1-4; D remains unclear. CDR1 and CDR2 (germline): MNHEY, SVGAGI. The CDR3 loop spans 15 amino acids. Deletions cut 6 bases from V and 7 bases from J, with 18 bases between. The CDR3, as DNA: TGTGCCAGCAGCTTAATCGGCCAAATGGGTGAAAAACTGTTTTTT. Its translation is CASSLIGQMGEKLFF.

The chain couples TRBV27 to TRBJ2-7; TRBD1 matches at 10 bases. Per germline, CDR1 MNHEY and CDR2 SMNVEV (reference sequence). Trimming took 6 bases from V and 3 from J; bases not matched to a gene: 8. The CDR3 runs to 15 residues. The CDR3 sequence: CASRRTGTGVYEQYF. The CDR3, as DNA: TGTGCCAGCAGACGCACCGGGACAGGGGTCTACGAGCAGTACTTC.

The rearrangement joins TRBV28 to TRBJ1-1; 8 positions match TRBD1. CDR3 length equals 15 residues. Trimming removed 6 bases from V and 5 bases from J; junction bases left unmatched: 11. Germline CDR1 is MDHEN and CDR2 is SYDVKM. The CDR3 sequence: CASSFRQGQRTEAFF. CDR3 DNA: TGTGCCAGCAGCTTTCGACAGGGGCAGAGGACTGAAGCTTTCTTT.